The entry below gives a single T cell receptor (beta chain) sequence along with its context. This CDR3 spans 19 amino acids. The germline gives CDR1 MNHEY, CDR2 SVGEGT. J lost 4 bases, V lost 4 bases, and 16 bases had no gene match. Original handling: Amplification of reference gene primers provided the estimated nucleated cell counts. Clones were sequenced by immunoSEQ multiplex PCR, and TCRdb holds only the in-frame ones, with some missing. V and J calls and clone size come straight from that table; D and trimming were deduced from the DNA. The profile covers some 150,000 clones, with 65% to 85% appearing a single time and 10% to 15% taken by the ten largest. These data belong to a study of blood T cell repertoires in COVID-19. The overall study: Acute and convalescent COVID-19 samples came from the United States, Italy and Spain. PBMCs, B-cell-depleted T cells, or T cells provided the cDNA or gDNA that made up the material.

The clonotype comes from a man aged 55 to 70 with active or convalescent COVID-19. The sample taken for sequencing was peripheral blood. This chain uses TRBV6-2 or TRBV6-3 with TRBJ2-3, with 11 bases matching TRBD2. The CDR3: CASSSLRETSGIGPDTQYF. CDR3 coding DNA: TGTGCCAGCAGTTCTCTCCGTGAGACTAGCGGGATAGGCCCAGATACGCAGTATTTT.